One T cell receptor (beta chain) is described in this entry. This receptor's antigen is unknown. No base qualities exist here, and no much larger clone lies one base off it. TCRbeta CDR3 regions were immunosequenced from genomic DNA with the immunoSEQ Assay. Before high-throughput sequencing, the genomic DNA was amplified using bias-controlled multiplex PCR. The original pipeline was this. To quantify the absolute abundance of each unique TCRbeta CDR3 region, the sequences were collapsed and filtered. Clonality, defined as 1 minus Pielou's evenness, was calculated using only productive rearrangements. Clones with significantly greater frequencies in on-treatment versus baseline samples were identified using a previously published method. TCRdb obtained this table from immuneACCESS and retained in-frame rearrangements with V and J assigned. These tables miss some clones; where compared with another copy, unresolved V genes account for less than half of the shortfall, and the remainder is unexplained. D and trimming come from the DNA, and the V and J calls and clone size come from that table. Across this sample there are about 21,000 clones, with roughly 82% seen only once. Of the sample, around 50% is held by the ten largest clones.

The germline V gene encodes CDR1 SGHRS and CDR2 YFSETQ. The CDR3, cysteine through phenylalanine, is 16 amino acids long. The kept DNA is CDR3 alone, 48 bases in frame from the first base. V and J lose 7 bases and 1 base, and a span of 20 bases separates them. These data belong to a study of sequential checkpoint blockade in melanoma (dated by TCRdb to about 2019). A note on the overall study: Patients were randomized 1:1 to first-line nivolumab followed by ipilimumab (arm A) or ipilimumab followed by nivolumab (arm B). Maintenance nivolumab was given following each of the two trial sequences.

Here is what the overall study found, with its caveats: Validation of the response-prediction model combining TCR metrics and mutation burden is needed in larger, independent patient cohorts.

The label giving this sample's treatment or condition can be read as: randomized to nivolumab then ipilimumab (arm A) or the reverse (arm B). No trial patient had received prior DNA-damaging chemotherapy. A FACS Aria II flow cytometer was used to sort live CD3+CD8+ cells that were negative for CD19 and CD56 from thawed PBMCs. Samples were obtained from patients with melanoma enrolled in CheckMate 064, a randomized, open-label phase II trial of sequential checkpoint blockade. Peripheral blood mononuclear cells were obtained through leukapheresis, purified using Ficoll-Paque, and frozen in human serum containing around 10% DMSO. Right after sorting, the blood CD3+CD8+ cells were verified to be >95% pure, and DNA extraction followed.

This specimen consisted of CD8+ T cells sorted from blood (inferred from file names), obtained from a patient given nivolumab and ipilimumab in sequence. This sequence was found in a human donor with melanoma. Recombination joined TRBV5-1 with TRBJ1-2; the D gene lacks a confident call. The DNA sequence is given as TGCGCCAGCCGAGGAGTAGGTCTCGCCTTTAACTATGGCTACACCTTC. Its protein product is CASRGVGLAFNYGYTF.